The 25 T cell receptor beta chains given below trace back to one sample, sequenced in a study of blood T cell repertoires in COVID-19. Measured with immunoSEQ multiplex PCR; TCRdb has only the in-frame clones, and not every one. The table lists roughly 200,000 clones, 65% to 90% of them singletons. Material for sequencing was peripheral blood. The receptors originated from a human donor in a cohort sampled during active COVID-19.

As DNA, the CDR3 is TGTGCCAGCAGCCTCGGACAGGGGGCTGGAAACACCATATATTTT. Its protein is CASSLGQGAGNTIYF. This chain connects TRBV13 to TRBJ1-3; 10 nucleotides agree with TRBD1. Per germline, CDR1 PRHDT and CDR2 FYEKMQ (reference sequence). This CDR3 comprises 15 residues. Trimming cost V 5 bases and J 2 bases; bases outside gene matches: 3.

J is TRBJ1-2 and V is TRBV27, with a weak D call TRBD1 (5 bases). This CDR3 comprises 13 residues. Germline CDR1 MNHEY, CDR2 SMNVEV (reference sequence). V dropped 2 bases and J dropped 3 bases, with 7 bases sitting between them. CDR3 region: CASSLTTDYGYTF. The CDR3 bases are TGTGCCAGCAGTTTAACGACAGACTATGGCTACACCTTC.

This clone occurred once. The gene calls are TRBV6-6 and TRBJ1-2; TRBD1 agrees at 7 bases. The CDR3 covers 16 residues. J gave up 7 bases and V 0 bases, and 11 bases lay outside the gene matches. Germline CDR1 reads MNHNY; CDR2 reads SVGAGI (reference sequence). CDR3 DNA: TGTGCCAGCAGTTACTCGATCCCAGGGGGATCGGCTGGCTACACCTTC. It encodes CASSYSIPGGSAGYTF.

J is TRBJ2-2 and V is TRBV11-3; perhaps TRBD2 as D (5 bases). With 1 base removed from V and 5 bases from J, the gap between germline ends came to 5 bases. Germline V gene lookup returns CDR1 SGHNT and CDR2 YENEEA. The CDR3 is 13 amino acids. This CDR3 is CASSLGTTGELFF. CDR3 sequence (DNA): TGTGCCAGCAGCTTAGGGACTACCGGGGAGCTGTTTTTT.

The rearrangement joins TRBV2 to TRBJ2-7; D perhaps matches TRBD1 (6 bases). CDR3 length: 14 amino acids. From germline, CDR1 is SNHLY and CDR2 FYNNEI. V lost 6 bases, J lost 0 bases, and 12 bases lay in between. CDR3 region: CASSPGHFSYEQYF. In DNA form, the CDR3 reads TGTGCCAGCAGCCCGGGACATTTCTCCTACGAGCAGTACTTC.

The chain has TRBV5-1 and TRBJ2-5; 7 positions match TRBD2. The V segment lost 3 bases and the J segment 5 bases; nucleotides outside the gene matches: 10. Germline values: CDR1 SGHRS, CDR2 YFSETQ. This CDR3 spans 15 amino acids. This CDR3 is CASSSTGGDRETQYF. The DNA for the CDR3 is TGCGCCAGCAGCTCTACTGGGGGGGATCGGGAGACCCAGTACTTC.

This clone was counted once. V and J are TRBV21-1 and TRBJ2-7; the D call TRBD2 from the table was never checked on the DNA. TRBV21-1 is listed as a pseudogene. The length of the CDR3 is 16 residues. The CDR3 here is CASSKVAWLRSYEQYF. The CDR3 DNA is TGTGCCAGCAGCAAGGTGGCGTGGCTGAGGTCCTACGAGCAGTACTTC.

This sequence joins TRBV5-8 and TRBJ1-1; D gene unclear. The CDR3 is 15 residues long. The germline V gene has CDR1 SGHTS and CDR2 YDEGEE. V was shortened by 4 bases and J by 5 bases, with 18 bases between the two germline ends. The CDR3 coding sequence is TGTGCCAGCAGCCTTAGGACGGGAAAAGGAACTGAAGCTTTCTTT. Its translation is CASSLRTGKGTEAFF.

The chain uses TRBV12-3 or TRBV12-4 and TRBJ2-1, with TRBD2 matching over 8 bases. Germline trimming cut 5 bases from V and 7 bases from J; bases unmatched to any gene: 4. The CDR3 has 13 amino acids. CDR3 DNA sequence: TGTGCCAGCAGTCCCTTAGCGGGGAATGAGCAGTTCTTC. It yields the protein CASSPLAGNEQFF.

CDR3 loop: CASSQGGQGTGELFF. The CDR3 nucleotides read TGCGCCAGCAGCCAAGGCGGACAGGGGACCGGGGAGCTGTTTTTT. The chain uses TRBV4-1 and TRBJ2-2; 9 bases align to TRBD1. CDR1 is MGHRA and CDR2 is YSYEKL in the germline V gene. J was trimmed by 5 bases and V by 1 base; bases with no gene match: 2. The length of the CDR3 is 15 residues.

The rearrangement links TRBV25-1 to TRBJ1-2; D call uncertain. Germline CDR1 is MGHDK and CDR2 is SYGVNS. The V end was cut by 3 bases, the J end by 4 bases, with 9 bases between. The CDR3 totals 13 residues. CDR3 coding DNA: TGTGCCAGCAGTGATGTTGGCAGCTATGGCTACACCTTC. Protein sequence: CASSDVGSYGYTF.

V usage is TRBV27 and J usage is TRBJ2-7; 7 bases fit TRBD1. J was trimmed by 4 bases and V by 3 bases; bases with no gene match: 0. Germline lookup yields CDR1 MNHEY and CDR2 SMNVEV (reference sequence). This CDR3 has 12 residues. CDR3 protein: CASSFRGYEQYF. The CDR3 DNA reads as TGTGCCAGCAGTTTCAGGGGGTACGAGCAGTACTTC.

V and J are TRBV5-6 and TRBJ1-6; D ambiguous. The CDR3 contains 16 residues. The germline V gene encodes CDR1 SGHDT and CDR2 YYEEEE. V was clipped by 3 bases and J by 9 bases, with 19 bases between them. The CDR3 loop reads CASSSLRHSLLSPLHF. The CDR3 nucleotides read TGTGCCAGCAGCTCGCTCCGACATTCCCTTCTTTCACCCCTCCACTTT.

This chain connects TRBV10-3 to TRBJ2-7; the D gene is possibly TRBD1 (5 bases). This CDR3 comprises 15 residues. CDR1 is ENHRY and CDR2 is SYGVKD in the germline V gene. V gave up 0 bases and J gave up 2 bases, with 11 bases separating them. As DNA, the CDR3 is TGTGCCATCAGTGAGTCAACAGGTGCAACCTACGAGCAGTACTTC. Translating gives CAISESTGATYEQYF.

The gene calls are TRBV5-4 and TRBJ1-6, with no clear D. Deletions cut 4 bases from V and 0 bases from J, with 14 bases between. The CDR3 totals 17 residues. Germline lookup yields CDR1 SGHNT and CDR2 YYREEE (reference sequence). CDR3 sequence: CASSQQKISSYNSPLHF. DNA for the CDR3: TGTGCCAGCAGCCAACAGAAAATTAGCTCCTATAATTCACCCCTCCACTTT.

V usage is TRBV18 and J usage is TRBJ2-7, with 9 bases that match TRBD1. V gave up 5 bases and J gave up 5 bases; unmatched junction bases: 4. In germline, CDR1 is KGHSH, CDR2 LQKENI. This CDR3 region has 13 residues. The CDR3 bases are TGTGCCAGCTCAGGGGACAGGGCCGACGAGCAGTACTTC. Translation: CASSGDRADEQYF.

The chain uses TRBV6-6 and TRBJ2-7; TRBD1 matches at 7 bases. Germline V gives CDR1 MNHNY, CDR2 SVGAGI (reference sequence). The CDR3 contains 15 residues. V lost 2 bases, J lost 6 bases, and 10 bases stayed unmatched. Here the CDR3 reads CASSYVARGGLEQYF. The CDR3 nucleotides read TGTGCCAGCAGTTACGTGGCCCGAGGGGGCCTCGAGCAGTACTTC.

V and J are TRBV7-3 and TRBJ2-3; perhaps TRBD2 as D (5 bases). The CDR3 sequence is 14 residues long. Trimming left V 5 bases short and J 6 bases short, with 15 bases between. Germline CDR1 is SGHTA and CDR2 is FQGTGA. CDR3 nucleotide sequence: TGTGCCAGCAGCCTTGGACTGGCTCAGGATACGCAGTATTTT. Translated: CASSLGLAQDTQYF.

This clone was counted only a few times. V and J are TRBV19 and TRBJ2-7, with TRBD2 identical over 11 bases. The CDR3 covers 14 residues. Unmatched junction bases numbered 2, after V lost 1 base and J lost 6 bases. Germline values: CDR1 LNHDA, CDR2 SQIVND (reference sequence). In DNA form, the CDR3 reads TGTGCCAGTAGTATAGGAACTAGCGGGAGCGAGCAGTACTTC. Translating gives CASSIGTSGSEQYF. Combining the CDR3 with reference TRBV19 and TRBJ2-7 gives the whole variable domain DGGITQSPKYLFRKEGQNVTLSCEQNLNHDAMYWYRQDPGQGLRLIYYSQIVNDFQKGDIAEGYSVSREKKESFPLTVTSAQKNPTAFYLCASSIGTSGSEQYFGPGTRLTVT.

This clone showed up just once. The rearrangement uses TRBV28 and TRBJ2-7, with 11 bases matching TRBD1. Trimming took 6 bases from V and 3 from J; bases not matched to a gene: 7. The CDR3 runs 15 residues. Germline CDR1 reads MDHEN; CDR2 reads SYDVKM. In DNA form, the CDR3 reads TGTGCCAGCAGCTTGATCGGGACAGGGGGCTACGAGCAGTACTTC. It encodes CASSLIGTGGYEQYF. Drawing the rest from reference TRBV28 and TRBJ2-7, the complete variable domain is DVKVTQSSRYLVKRTGEKVFLECVQDMDHENMFWYRQDPGLGLRLIYFSYDVKMKEKGDIPEGYSVSREKKERFSLILESASTNQTSMYLCASSLIGTGGYEQYFGPGTRLTVT.

The chain has TRBV18 and TRBJ2-7; TRBD1 matches at 12 bases. CDR3 length: 15 amino acids. In germline, CDR1 is KGHSH, CDR2 LQKENI. V dropped 6 bases and J dropped 7; count of bases not matched to a gene: 10. DNA of the CDR3: TGTGCCAGCTCTCGAGGGACAGGGGGCCCCGGTGAGCAGTACTTC. This sequence encodes CASSRGTGGPGEQYF.

The V gene is TRBV28, the J gene TRBJ1-2; D is possibly TRBD1 (6 bases). CDR3 length: 12 residues. V dropped 9 bases and J dropped 7 bases, with 15 bases sitting between them. The germline CDR1 and CDR2 sequences are MDHEN and SYDVKM. CDR3 in DNA: TGTGCCAGTTCGATCAGGGGTGGTGGCTACACCTTC. It codes for CASSIRGGGYTF.

V and J are TRBV6-2 or TRBV6-3 and TRBJ1-5; 9 nucleotides align to TRBD1. Germline CDR1 is MNHEY and CDR2 is SVGEGT. CDR3 size: 16 residues. Trimming removed 2 bases from V and 4 bases from J; junction bases left unmatched: 6. CDR3 nucleotides: TGTGCCAGCAGTTACGGTTCCGGGACAGGGAATCAGCCCCAGCATTTT. It yields the protein CASSYGSGTGNQPQHF.

This clone has only one observation. This chain joins TRBV6-5 and TRBJ2-7; TRBD1 matches 8 bases. Trimming removed 5 bases from V and 2 bases from J; junction bases left unmatched: 5. The germline CDR1 and CDR2 sequences are MNHEY and SVGAGI. This CDR3 has 14 amino acids. The CDR3 loop is CASSPWDRPYEQYF. The CDR3 DNA is TGTGCCAGCAGTCCTTGGGACAGGCCCTACGAGCAGTACTTC.

The chain recombines TRBV27 with TRBJ1-2, with TRBD1 matching 10 bases. Germline assignment: CDR1 MNHEY and CDR2 SMNVEV (reference sequence). The J segment lost 8 bases and the V segment lost 6 bases, leaving 9 bases of the junction unmatched. This CDR3 comprises 14 residues. DNA for the CDR3: TGTGCCAGCAGCGCGGCCGGGACAGGGGACGGCTACACCTTC. Protein product: CASSAAGTGDGYTF.